Following are 27 T cell receptor beta chains from one sample sequenced in a study of shared clonotypes between healthy human individuals. Cells designated naive CD8 were CD45RO-negative and were positively selected for CCR7, with terminally differentiated effector memory CD45RA+ cells excluded. TCRdb's copy holds only in-frame clones and misses some; the assay was immunoSEQ multiplex PCR. There are about 2 million clones in the sample; just under 95% occur only once, and 1% to 1.5% lies in the top ten. The sequenced sample consisted of naive CD8+ T cells sorted from blood. Receptor source: a young man in good health.

The rearrangement joins TRBV9 to TRBJ1-3; D is unclear. V was shortened by 4 bases and J by 0 bases, with 11 bases between the two germline ends. The CDR3 runs to 15 residues. Germline-derived CDR1 and CDR2 are SGDLS and YYNGEE. This CDR3 is CASSLDGVSGNTIYF. CDR3 DNA sequence: TGTGCCAGCAGCTTGGACGGGGTCTCTGGAAACACCATATATTTT.

This chain connects TRBV27 to TRBJ1-5; TRBD1 matches 7 bases. The germline V gene encodes CDR1 MNHEY and CDR2 SMNVEV (reference sequence). This CDR3 is built from 16 residues. J gave up 4 bases and V 6 bases, and 12 bases lay outside the gene matches. The CDR3 sequence is CASSPTRTGANQPQHF. In DNA, the CDR3 is TGTGCCAGCAGCCCTACACGGACAGGTGCTAATCAGCCCCAGCATTTT.

The V and J genes are TRBV2 and TRBJ2-4, with D perhaps matching TRBD1 (6 bases). Trimming cost V 6 bases and J 0 bases, with 21 bases left between them. Germline V CDR1 and CDR2: SNHLY, FYNNEI. The CDR3 contains 18 residues. The CDR3 sequence is CASRPSIGQLSAKNIQYF. The CDR3 DNA follows: TGTGCCAGCAGGCCCTCGATAGGACAGCTATCAGCCAAAAACATTCAGTACTTC.

About this clone: Other DNA sequences in this specimen translate into the identical CDR3. J is TRBJ2-7 and V is TRBV7-2; 11 nucleotides agree with TRBD1. Germline loops: CDR1 SGHTA, CDR2 FQGNSA. The junction had 3 bases not matched to a gene; V was cut back by 5 bases and J by 6 bases. The CDR3 length is 13 residues. The DNA for the CDR3 is TGTGCCAGCAGCCTCGGGACAGGGGGCGAGCAGTACTTC. Its translation is CASSLGTGGEQYF.

The V call is TRBV6-4, the J call TRBJ1-2, with unresolved D. Trimming cost V 6 bases and J 1 base, with 9 bases left between them. The germline CDR1 and CDR2 sequences are MRHNA and SNTAGT. The CDR3 length is 13 residues. The CDR3 DNA sequence: TGTGCCAGCAGCGCGACACTTAACTATGGCTACACCTTC. Encoded protein: CASSATLNYGYTF.

This rearrangement joins TRBV9 to TRBJ2-7, with TRBD2 identical over 9 bases. Germline lookup yields CDR1 SGDLS and CDR2 YYNGEE. This CDR3 is 16 amino acids long. V shed 0 bases, J shed 3 bases, and the junction held 7 bases outside the gene matches. DNA for the CDR3: TGTGCCAGCAGCGTAGGAGGGGGGACTAGCTTCTACGAGCAGTACTTC. Translated: CASSVGGGTSFYEQYF.

The genes are TRBV4-1 and TRBJ2-7, with unresolved D. Germline CDR1 is MGHRA and CDR2 is YSYEKL. The CDR3 has 14 residues. V was clipped by 5 bases and J by 4 bases, with 15 bases between them. The DNA of the CDR3 is TGCGCCAGCAGCTTCCTGGCGGCAGAATACGAGCAGTACTTC. Its translation: CASSFLAAEYEQYF.

The gene calls are TRBV4-1 and TRBJ2-1; D gene unclear. CDR3 length equals 13 residues. Trimming took off 2 bases at V and 3 bases at J, with 5 bases between the two ends. CDR1 is MGHRA and CDR2 is YSYEKL in the germline V gene. The CDR3 coding sequence is TGCGCCAGCAGCCAACGGAACTACAATGAGCAGTTCTTC. Translation gives CASSQRNYNEQFF.

The V call is TRBV9, the J call TRBJ2-7, with D possibly being TRBD2 (7 bases). Germline-derived CDR1 and CDR2 are SGDLS and YYNGEE. This CDR3 is 15 amino acids long. V was pared by 4 bases and J by 2 bases, with 16 bases between. The CDR3 DNA is TGTGCCAGCAGCCCGGGGGGCGGGATGGCCTACGAGCAGTACTTC. It codes for CASSPGGGMAYEQYF. Together with reference TRBV9 and TRBJ2-7, the CDR3 gives the full variable domain: DSGVTQTPKHLITATGQRVTLRCSPRSGDLSVYWYQQSLDQGLQFLIQYYNGEERAKGNILERFSAQQFPDLHSELNLSSLELGDSALYFCASSPGGGMAYEQYFGPGTRLTVT.

The V gene is TRBV14, the J gene TRBJ2-5; 7 bases align to TRBD2. Trimming at V came to 0 bases and at J to 8 bases, leaving 12 bases not matched to a gene. Germline CDR1 reads SGHDN; CDR2 reads FVKESK. The CDR3 is 16 residues long. The CDR3 is CASSQDGGGSRSTQYF. CDR3 nucleotide sequence: TGTGCCAGCAGCCAAGATGGGGGAGGGAGCCGGTCTACCCAGTACTTC.

The rearrangement links TRBV2 to TRBJ2-1; 9 bases map to TRBD1. Germline-derived CDR1 and CDR2 are SNHLY and FYNNEI. V lost 9 bases, J lost 4 bases, and 10 bases stayed unmatched. The CDR3 is 15 residues long. As DNA, the CDR3 is TGTGCCAGTCAGGACTCCGGGACAGGGTACAATGAGCAGTTCTTC. Translation gives CASQDSGTGYNEQFF. The full variable domain, with the rest looked up from reference TRBV2 and TRBJ2-1, is EPEVTQTPSHQVTQMGQEVILRCVPISNHLYFYWYRQILGQKVEFLVSFYNNEISEKSEIFDDQFSVERPDGSNFTLKIRSTKLEDSAMYFCASQDSGTGYNEQFFGPGTRLTVL.

On this clone itself: Other DNA sequences of this sample code for an identical CDR3. CDR3 sequence: CASSQDLGGGYEQYF. The CDR3 DNA follows: TGCGCCAGCAGCCAAGATCTCGGGGGAGGGTACGAGCAGTACTTC. The V call is TRBV4-3, the J call TRBJ2-7; 7 bases align to TRBD2. The V gene end was trimmed by 0 bases and the J gene end by 4 bases; junction bases not matched to a gene: 6. The CDR3 runs 15 residues. Germline V CDR1 and CDR2: LGHNA, YSLEER.

On this clone itself: A read error may account for a junction end that differs from germline. The chain couples TRBV6-5 to TRBJ2-1; D tentatively reads TRBD1 or TRBD2 (5 bases each). The CDR3 is 16 amino acids. Germline loops: CDR1 MNHEY, CDR2 SVGAGI. The CDR3 loop reads CASTYSPGSSYNEQFF. CDR3 sequence (DNA): TGTGCCAGCACTTACTCGCCAGGGAGCTCCTACAATGAGCAGTTCTTC.

This sequence joins TRBV5-1 and TRBJ2-1, with a tentative D call TRBD2 (6 bases). This CDR3 spans 18 amino acids. Germline V gene lookup returns CDR1 SGHRS and CDR2 YFSETQ. V was clipped by 2 bases and J by 4 bases, with 22 bases between them. CDR3 nucleotide sequence: TGCGCCAGCAGCTTCACCTATTCGAATGGCGGGGTTTACAATGAGCAGTTCTTC. Its translation: CASSFTYSNGGVYNEQFF.

V and J are TRBV13 and TRBJ2-1; D tentatively reads TRBD1 or TRBD2 (5 bases each). Trimming removed 5 bases at V and 7 bases at J, with 12 bases between. The length of the CDR3 is 13 residues. CDR1 is PRHDT, CDR2 FYEKMQ, per germline (reference sequence). In DNA form, the CDR3 reads TGTGCCAGCAGCCTGGGACGACCAAATGAGCAGTTCTTC. Its protein is CASSLGRPNEQFF.

The chain recombines TRBV27 with TRBJ2-7, with D perhaps TRBD1 (5 bases). Germline CDR1 MNHEY, CDR2 SMNVEV (reference sequence). This CDR3 has 16 amino acids. V lost 4 bases to trimming and J lost 0 bases, with 16 bases between them. CDR3 coding DNA: TGTGCCAGCAGTTCGTCGTTAGGGGTCCTCTCCTACGAGCAGTACTTC. It yields the protein CASSSSLGVLSYEQYF.

The chain combines TRBV4-1 with TRBJ1-2, with 7 bases fitting TRBD1. The germline V gene encodes CDR1 MGHRA and CDR2 YSYEKL. There are 17 residues in the CDR3. The ends lost 0 bases at V and 3 bases at J; junction bases unmatched: 10. CDR3 nucleotide sequence: TGCGCCAGCAGCCAAGATAGTATTAGGGGGCCCCACTATGGCTACACCTTC. It specifies CASSQDSIRGPHYGYTF.

Note on this clone: This CDR3 is also generated by other DNA sequences in the sample. CDR3 DNA: TGTGCCAGCAGCGCGATACAGGGGGCGGACACTGAAGCTTTCTTT. Amino acids: CASSAIQGADTEAFF. This chain joins TRBV9 and TRBJ1-1; 9 bases align to TRBD1. The junction had 6 bases not matched to a gene; V was cut back by 3 bases and J by 3 bases. The length of the CDR3 is 15 residues. Germline values: CDR1 SGDLS, CDR2 YYNGEE.

This sequence joins TRBV5-6 and TRBJ1-5, with TRBD1 matching 7 bases. The CDR3 length is 16 residues. Germline CDR1 reads SGHDT; CDR2 reads YYEEEE. Unmatched junction bases numbered 7, after V lost 0 bases and J lost 4 bases. The CDR3 nucleotides are TGTGCCAGCAGCTTGGCCGGGACAGAGGTGAATCAGCCCCAGCATTTT. Its translation: CASSLAGTEVNQPQHF.

The V gene is TRBV5-4, the J gene TRBJ2-2; a possible D gene is TRBD2 (6 bases). V was clipped by 4 bases and J by 6 bases, with 13 bases between them. Germline-derived CDR1 and CDR2 are SGHNT and YYREEE (reference sequence). There are 14 residues in the CDR3. CDR3 sequence (DNA): TGTGCCAGCAGCATTAGCGGAAACCCCGGGGAGCTGTTTTTT. It is translated as CASSISGNPGELFF.

This rearrangement joins TRBV29-1 to TRBJ2-7; D gene unclear. V lost 3 bases and J lost 0, with 9 bases in between. From germline, CDR1 is SQVTM and CDR2 ANQGSEA. The CDR3 contains 13 residues. CDR3 amino acids: CSVEFPSSYEQYF. DNA of the CDR3: TGCAGCGTTGAGTTCCCGAGCTCCTACGAGCAGTACTTC.

V and J are TRBV19 and TRBJ2-1; the match to TRBD2 covers 7 bases. This CDR3 comprises 14 residues. With V trimmed by 7 bases and J by 3 bases, 6 bases remained unmatched. CDR1 and CDR2 (germline): LNHDA, SQIVND (reference sequence). The CDR3 DNA follows: TGTGCCAGTACCATGGGAGGGAGCTACAATGAGCAGTTCTTC. The encoded protein is CASTMGGSYNEQFF.

Comment on this clone: The same CDR3 arises from other DNA sequences in this sample as well. The CDR3 DNA reads as TGTGCCAGCAGTTACTCGGGCGAGAACACCGGGGAGCTGTTTTTT. As protein: CASSYSGENTGELFF. The genes are TRBV6-5 and TRBJ2-2; D is unresolved. Germline values: CDR1 MNHEY, CDR2 SVGAGI. The CDR3 contains 15 residues. Trimming cost V 0 bases and J 1 base, with 6 bases left between them.

Here the CDR3 reads CASSYNREVDEQFF. The CDR3 DNA reads as TGTGCCAGCAGTTACAACCGGGAGGTCGATGAGCAGTTCTTC. The chain has TRBV6-5 and TRBJ2-1; 7 bases are a match to TRBD2. The germline V gene has CDR1 MNHEY and CDR2 SVGAGI. The CDR3 consists of 14 residues. The J segment lost 8 bases and the V segment lost 2 bases, leaving 6 bases of the junction unmatched.

This chain connects TRBV15 to TRBJ2-2; 9 positions agree with TRBD2. Germline V CDR1 and CDR2: LNHNV, YYDKDF (reference sequence). V shed 8 bases, J shed 8 bases, and the junction held 6 bases outside the gene matches. The CDR3 is made up of 13 amino acids. This CDR3 reads CATGMGLAGELFF. DNA for the CDR3: TGTGCCACCGGGATGGGACTAGCTGGGGAGCTGTTTTTT.

The chain links TRBV6-5 to TRBJ2-7, with D uncertain. CDR1 is MNHEY and CDR2 is SVGAGI in the germline V gene. Trimming stripped 6 bases from V and 5 bases from J, with 20 bases between. The CDR3 totals 15 residues. This CDR3 reads CASRPDGSTYDEQYF. CDR3 DNA: TGTGCCAGCAGACCCGATGGGTCGACCTACGACGAGCAGTACTTC.

The chain couples TRBV28 to TRBJ2-7; D tentatively reads TRBD1 or TRBD2 (5 bases each). The V gene's germline CDR1 is MDHEN and CDR2 SYDVKM. The CDR3 totals 13 residues. V was clipped by 6 bases and J by 9 bases, with 18 bases between them. Here the CDR3 reads CASRAGALHGQYF. CDR3 DNA sequence: TGTGCCAGCAGGGCCGGGGCCCTTCACGGGCAGTACTTC.